This TCR beta chain was obtained from a study of T cell responses to AZD1222 COVID-19 vaccine. As regards this clone: Its antigen remains unknown.

The repertoire was sequenced with immunoSEQ multiplex PCR; TCRdb's copy has only in-frame clones and lacks some. The sample lists about 150,000 clones; 80% to 95% were seen once. This CDR3 is built from 18 residues. Germline V gene lookup returns CDR1 LGHDT and CDR2 YNNKEL (reference sequence). V was pared by 10 bases and J by 0 bases, with 13 bases of the junction left unmatched. The study's findings and limits: Among vaccine-associated CD4 TCRs, coverage spanned spike, with dominance at 160-218 and 743-854.

The sample in question was peripheral blood, obtained 28 days after the second AZD1222 dose. This chain uses TRBV3-1 (or the pseudogene TRBV3-2) with TRBJ2-6, with 9 bases aligning to TRBD2. The TCR was taken from an adult who received the AZD1222 COVID-19 vaccine. CDR3: CATGGRAYTFSGANVLTF. CDR3 bases: TGTGCCACCGGCGGGAGGGCCTACACTTTCTCTGGGGCCAACGTCCTGACTTTC.